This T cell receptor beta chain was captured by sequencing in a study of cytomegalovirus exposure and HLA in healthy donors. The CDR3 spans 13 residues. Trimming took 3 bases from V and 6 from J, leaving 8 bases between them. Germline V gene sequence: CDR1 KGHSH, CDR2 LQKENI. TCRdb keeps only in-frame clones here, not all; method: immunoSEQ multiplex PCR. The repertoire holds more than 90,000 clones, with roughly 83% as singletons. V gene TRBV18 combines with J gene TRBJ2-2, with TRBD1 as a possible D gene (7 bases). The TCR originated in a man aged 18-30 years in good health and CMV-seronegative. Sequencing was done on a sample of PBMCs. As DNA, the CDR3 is TGTGCCAGCTCACCCAGGGGGGCCGGGGAGCTGTTTTTT. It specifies CASSPRGAGELFF.